A single T cell receptor beta chain is shown here with its context. This sample stems from a study of OX40 agonist ivuxolimab in advanced cancers. About the research overall: Ivuxolimab is an agonistic anti-OX40 (CD134) antibody, and patients were treated with it.

The CDR3 extends over 15 amino acids. Unmatched junction bases numbered 13, after V lost 5 bases and J lost 7 bases. Germline V gene lookup returns CDR1 MNHNS and CDR2 SASEGT. The table came from immunoSEQ multiplex PCR; TCRdb's copy has only in-frame clones and leaves some out. The sample includes about 29,000 clones, about nine tenths seen only once; the top ten take about 9.4%. The sample here was CD4+ or CD8+ T cells sorted from blood, taken in a trial of the OX40 agonist ivuxolimab. The TCR comes from an adult with an advanced solid tumor such as melanoma, head and neck, liver or kidney cancer. The rearrangement links TRBV6-1 to TRBJ1-1, with 7 bases lining up with TRBD1. The CDR3 DNA reads TGTGCCAGCAGTAGACAGGGTAGGGGTAAAAATGAAGCTTTCTTT. Its protein product is CASSRQGRGKNEAFF.